These T cell receptor beta chains were read from a single sample in a study of PD-1 blockade in classical Hodgkin lymphoma. Data came from immunoSEQ multiplex PCR; TCRdb stores just in-frame clones and leaves some out. Here the sample spans 25,000 to 30,000 clones, just over 85% being singletons. The source material was peripheral blood mononuclear cells (PBMCs), sampled at baseline. These receptors were taken from a human donor with classical Hodgkin lymphoma. Both conserved end residues are part of each CDR3. A D gene is named only where the DNA matches it firmly.

d_call,v_call,j_call,cdr3_aa
TRBD1,TRBV12-5,TRBJ2-6,CASGSGTGGRIGANVLTF
NA,TRBV2,TRBJ1-1,CASKNLAVTEAFF
TRBD1,TRBV28,TRBJ1-6,CASSSDRAVYNSPLHF
NA,TRBV5-1,TRBJ1-5,CASSLGGITNQPQHF
TRBD1,TRBV18,TRBJ1-3,CASSPTGQVSLSGNTIYF
TRBD2,TRBV9,TRBJ2-2,CASSPLAGGSTGELFF
NA,TRBV11-2,TRBJ2-3,CASSLVSWGTDTQYF
TRBD1,TRBV6-1,TRBJ2-7,CASSPTGVGEQYF
NA,TRBV4-3,TRBJ1-2,CASSQDSGIGGYTF
NA,TRBV7-9,TRBJ1-1,CASSLVTRNTEAFF
NA,TRBV5-1,TRBJ1-1,CASSLEGSMNTEAFF
NA,TRBV7-9,TRBJ2-3,CATRGTLEEAQYF
NA,TRBV5-4,TRBJ1-6,CASSSDTASGTDYYNSPLHF